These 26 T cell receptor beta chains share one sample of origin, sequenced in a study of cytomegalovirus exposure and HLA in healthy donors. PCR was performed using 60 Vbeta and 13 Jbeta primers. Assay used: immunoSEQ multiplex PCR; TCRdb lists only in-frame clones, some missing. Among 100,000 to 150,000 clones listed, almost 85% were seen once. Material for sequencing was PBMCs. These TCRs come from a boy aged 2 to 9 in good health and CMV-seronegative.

The CDR3 is CASSLKQGDTEAFF. CDR3 bases: TGTGCCAGCTCACTAAAACAGGGGGACACTGAAGCTTTCTTT. V and J are TRBV18 and TRBJ1-1, with 8 nucleotides matching TRBD1. The trim removed 4 bases at V and 3 bases at J, leaving 4 bases unmatched. CDR1 and CDR2 from the germline V gene are KGHSH and LQKENI. This CDR3 is 14 amino acids long.

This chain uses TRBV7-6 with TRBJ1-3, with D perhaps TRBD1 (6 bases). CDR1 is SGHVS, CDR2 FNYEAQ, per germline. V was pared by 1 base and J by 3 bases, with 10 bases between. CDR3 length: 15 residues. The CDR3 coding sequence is TGTGCCAGCAGCTTAGGATGGACAGATGGAAACACCATATATTTT. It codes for CASSLGWTDGNTIYF.

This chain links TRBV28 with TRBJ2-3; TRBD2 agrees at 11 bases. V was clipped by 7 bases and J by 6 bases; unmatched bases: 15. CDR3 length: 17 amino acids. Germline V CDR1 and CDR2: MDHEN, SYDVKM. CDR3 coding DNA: TGTGCCAGCACCTCGGGACTAGCGGCCAATCAGTTGGATACGCAGTATTTT. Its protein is CASTSGLAANQLDTQYF.

CDR3 sequence reads: CASNEGQGNGYTF. CDR3 DNA sequence: TGTGCCAGCAACGAGGGACAGGGTAATGGCTACACCTTC. V and J are TRBV7-3 and TRBJ1-2, with 9 bases matching TRBD1. Per the germline V gene, CDR1 is SGHTA and CDR2 is FQGTGA. The CDR3 has 13 residues. J gave up 6 bases and V 7 bases, and 6 bases lay outside the gene matches.

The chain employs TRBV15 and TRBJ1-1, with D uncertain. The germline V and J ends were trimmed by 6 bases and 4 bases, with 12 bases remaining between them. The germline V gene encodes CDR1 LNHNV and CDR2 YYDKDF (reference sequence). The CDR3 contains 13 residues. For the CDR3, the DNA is TGTGCCACCAGTCTAACTTCGGGCACTGAAGCTTTCTTT. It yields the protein CATSLTSGTEAFF. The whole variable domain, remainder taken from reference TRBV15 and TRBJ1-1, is DAMVIQNPRYQVTQFGKPVTLSCSQTLNHNVMYWYQQKSSQAPKLLFHYYDKDFNNEADTPDNFQSRRPNTSFCFLDIRSPGLGDTAMYLCATSLTSGTEAFFGQGTRLTVV.

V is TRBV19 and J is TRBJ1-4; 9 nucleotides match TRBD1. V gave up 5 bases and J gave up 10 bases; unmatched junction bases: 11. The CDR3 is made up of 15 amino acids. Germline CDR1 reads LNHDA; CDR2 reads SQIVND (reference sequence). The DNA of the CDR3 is TGTGCCAGTAGTCCCCCGGGACAGGGATTATCAAAACTGTTTTTT. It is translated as CASSPPGQGLSKLFF. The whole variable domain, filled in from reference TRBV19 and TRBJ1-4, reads DGGITQSPKYLFRKEGQNVTLSCEQNLNHDAMYWYRQDPGQGLRLIYYSQIVNDFQKGDIAEGYSVSREKKESFPLTVTSAQKNPTAFYLCASSPPGQGLSKLFFGSGTQLSVL.

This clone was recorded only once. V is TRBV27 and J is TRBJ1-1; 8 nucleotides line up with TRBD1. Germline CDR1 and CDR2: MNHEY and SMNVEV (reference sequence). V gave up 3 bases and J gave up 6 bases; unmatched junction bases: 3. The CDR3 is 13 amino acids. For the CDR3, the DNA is TGTGCCAGCAGTTTCAGGGGGCACGCTGAAGCTTTCTTT. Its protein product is CASSFRGHAEAFF.

The CDR3 DNA follows: TGTGCCAGCAGAGGAGGAGTCACCGGGGAGCTGTTTTTT. Translating it yields CASRGGVTGELFF. The rearrangement links TRBV2 to TRBJ2-2, with D possibly matching TRBD2 (5 bases). Germline CDR1 SNHLY, CDR2 FYNNEI. The V gene lost 6 bases and the J gene lost 4 bases, with 9 bases spanning the gap. The CDR3 has 13 amino acids.

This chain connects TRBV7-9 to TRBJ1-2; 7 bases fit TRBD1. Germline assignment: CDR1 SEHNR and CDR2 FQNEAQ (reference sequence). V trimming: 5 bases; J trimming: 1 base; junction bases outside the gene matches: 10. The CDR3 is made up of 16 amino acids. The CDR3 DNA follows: TGTGCCAGCAGCCCCGAAGGACAGGTTTTTAACTATGGCTACACCTTC. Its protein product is CASSPEGQVFNYGYTF.

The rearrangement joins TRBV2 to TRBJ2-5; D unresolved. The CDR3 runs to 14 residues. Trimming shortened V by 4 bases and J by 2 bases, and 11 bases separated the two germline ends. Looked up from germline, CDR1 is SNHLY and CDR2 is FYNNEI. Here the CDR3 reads CASSGSEPQETQYF. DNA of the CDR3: TGTGCCAGCAGTGGTTCGGAGCCGCAAGAGACCCAGTACTTC.

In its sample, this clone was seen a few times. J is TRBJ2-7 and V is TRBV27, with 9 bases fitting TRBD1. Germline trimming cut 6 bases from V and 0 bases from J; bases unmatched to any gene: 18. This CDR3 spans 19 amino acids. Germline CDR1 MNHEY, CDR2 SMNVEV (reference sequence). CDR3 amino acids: CASSRQRQGVSRSSYEQYF. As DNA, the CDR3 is TGTGCCAGCAGCCGTCAGAGACAGGGGGTATCCCGTTCCTCCTACGAGCAGTACTTC.

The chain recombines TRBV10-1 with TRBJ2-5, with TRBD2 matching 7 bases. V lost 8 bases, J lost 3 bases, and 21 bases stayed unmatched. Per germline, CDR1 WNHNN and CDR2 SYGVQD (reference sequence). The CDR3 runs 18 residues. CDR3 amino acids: CASPTQASGRVSEETQYF. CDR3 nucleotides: TGCGCCAGCCCGACCCAGGCTAGCGGTCGGGTGAGTGAAGAGACCCAGTACTTC.

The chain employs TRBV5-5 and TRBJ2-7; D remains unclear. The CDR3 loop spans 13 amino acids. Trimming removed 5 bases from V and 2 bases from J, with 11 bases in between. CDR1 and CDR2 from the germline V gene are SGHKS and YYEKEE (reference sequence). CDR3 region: CASSEVSPYEQYF. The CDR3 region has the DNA TGTGCCAGCAGTGAGGTCAGTCCCTACGAGCAGTACTTC.

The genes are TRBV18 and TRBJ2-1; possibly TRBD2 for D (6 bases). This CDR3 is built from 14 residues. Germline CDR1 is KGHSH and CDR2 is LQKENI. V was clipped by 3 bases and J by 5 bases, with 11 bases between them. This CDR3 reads CASSPVSGDNEQFF. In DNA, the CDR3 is TGTGCCAGCTCACCCGTTTCGGGAGACAATGAGCAGTTCTTC.

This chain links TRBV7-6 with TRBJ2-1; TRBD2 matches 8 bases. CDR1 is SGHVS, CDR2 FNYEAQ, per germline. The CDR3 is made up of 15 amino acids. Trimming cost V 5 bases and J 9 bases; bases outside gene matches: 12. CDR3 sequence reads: CASSPGTGGLVEQFF. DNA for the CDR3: TGTGCCAGCAGCCCGGGGACGGGGGGGCTCGTTGAGCAGTTCTTC.

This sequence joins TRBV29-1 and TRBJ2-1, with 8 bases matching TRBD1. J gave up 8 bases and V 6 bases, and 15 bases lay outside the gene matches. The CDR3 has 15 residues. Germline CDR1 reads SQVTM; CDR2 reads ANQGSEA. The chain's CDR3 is CSVRDGQGTDDEQFF. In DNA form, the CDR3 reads TGCAGCGTCCGCGATGGACAGGGAACGGATGATGAGCAGTTCTTC.

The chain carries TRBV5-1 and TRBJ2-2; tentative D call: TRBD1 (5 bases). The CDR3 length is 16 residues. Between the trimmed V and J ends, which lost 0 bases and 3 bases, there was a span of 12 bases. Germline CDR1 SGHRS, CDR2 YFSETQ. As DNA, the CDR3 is TGCGCCAGCAGCTTGGCTAGAGTAGGGGACACCGGGGAGCTGTTTTTT. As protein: CASSLARVGDTGELFF. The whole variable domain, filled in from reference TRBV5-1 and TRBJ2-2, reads KAGVTQTPRYLIKTRGQQVTLSCSPISGHRSVSWYQQTPGQGLQFLFEYFSETQRNKGNFPGRFSGRQFSNSRSEMNVSTLELGDSALYLCASSLARVGDTGELFFGEGSRLTVL.

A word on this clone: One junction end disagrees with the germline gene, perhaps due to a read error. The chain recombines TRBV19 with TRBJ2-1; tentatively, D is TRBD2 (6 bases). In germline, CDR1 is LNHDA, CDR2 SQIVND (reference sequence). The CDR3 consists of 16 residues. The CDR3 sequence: CASKAHRGATYNEQFF. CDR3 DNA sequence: TGTGCGAGTAAGGCCCATCGCGGGGCGACCTACAATGAGCAGTTCTTC.

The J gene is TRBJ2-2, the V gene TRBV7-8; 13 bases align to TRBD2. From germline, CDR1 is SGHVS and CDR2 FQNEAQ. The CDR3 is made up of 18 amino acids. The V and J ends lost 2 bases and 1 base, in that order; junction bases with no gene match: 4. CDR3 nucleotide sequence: TGTGCCAGCAGCTTAAAACGACTAGCGGGAGGGAACACCGGGGAGCTGTTTTTT. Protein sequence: CASSLKRLAGGNTGELFF.

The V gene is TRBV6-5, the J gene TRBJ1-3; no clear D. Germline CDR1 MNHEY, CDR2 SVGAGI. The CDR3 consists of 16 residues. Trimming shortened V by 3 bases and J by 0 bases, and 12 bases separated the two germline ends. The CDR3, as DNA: TGTGCCAGCAGTTATGGGCAGCCAAGCTCTGGAAACACCATATATTTT. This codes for CASSYGQPSSGNTIYF.

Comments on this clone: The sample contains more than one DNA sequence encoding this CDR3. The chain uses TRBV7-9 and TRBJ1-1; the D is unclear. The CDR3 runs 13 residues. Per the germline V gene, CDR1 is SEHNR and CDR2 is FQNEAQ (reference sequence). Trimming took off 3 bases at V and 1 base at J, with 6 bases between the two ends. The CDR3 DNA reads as TGTGCCAGCAGCTTGGCCCAGAACACTGAAGCTTTCTTT. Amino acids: CASSLAQNTEAFF.

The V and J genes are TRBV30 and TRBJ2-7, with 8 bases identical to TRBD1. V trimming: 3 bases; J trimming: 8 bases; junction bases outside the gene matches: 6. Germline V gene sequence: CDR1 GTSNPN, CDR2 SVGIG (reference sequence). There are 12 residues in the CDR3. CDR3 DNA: TGTGCCTGGAGCGACGGGACAGGTCAGCAGTACGTC. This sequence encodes CAWSDGTGQQYV.

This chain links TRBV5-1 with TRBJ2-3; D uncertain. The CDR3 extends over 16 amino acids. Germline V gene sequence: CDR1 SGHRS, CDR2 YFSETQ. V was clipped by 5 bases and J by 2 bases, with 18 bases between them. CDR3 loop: CASRGYKSDHTDTQYF. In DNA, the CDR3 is TGCGCCAGCAGAGGATATAAGAGCGACCACACAGATACGCAGTATTTT.

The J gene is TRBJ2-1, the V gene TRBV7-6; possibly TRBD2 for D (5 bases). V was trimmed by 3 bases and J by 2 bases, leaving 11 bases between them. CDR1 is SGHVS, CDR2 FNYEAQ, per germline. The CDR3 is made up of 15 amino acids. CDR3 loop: CASSFGLSPYNEQFF. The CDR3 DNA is TGTGCCAGCAGCTTCGGACTTTCGCCCTACAATGAGCAGTTCTTC.

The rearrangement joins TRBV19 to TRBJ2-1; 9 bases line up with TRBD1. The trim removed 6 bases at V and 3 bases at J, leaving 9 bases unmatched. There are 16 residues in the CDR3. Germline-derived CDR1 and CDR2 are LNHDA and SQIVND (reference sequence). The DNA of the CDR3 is TGTGCCAGTAGGCCCTCGGGACAGGGAAACTACAATGAGCAGTTCTTC. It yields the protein CASRPSGQGNYNEQFF.

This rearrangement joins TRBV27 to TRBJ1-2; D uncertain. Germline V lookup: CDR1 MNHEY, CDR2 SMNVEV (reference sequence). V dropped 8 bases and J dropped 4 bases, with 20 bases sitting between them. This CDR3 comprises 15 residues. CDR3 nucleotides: TGTGCCAGCGCGCCCCGGGAGGGCAGCGGCTATGGCTACACCTTC. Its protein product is CASAPREGSGYGYTF.